This paragraph covers one TCR beta chain sequence. What it binds is unknown. Assay used: immunoSEQ multiplex PCR; TCRdb lists only in-frame clones, some missing. The repertoire includes under 55,000 clones, about three quarters of them detected once, and about 7% sits in the top ten. At the end of about 10 days of culture, CD4+ T cells were isolated. Each person got two doses of an mRNA SARS-CoV-2 vaccine, BNT162b2 or mRNA-1273. This sample was taken from a study of vaccination effects on CD4 cells after COVID-19. The length of the CDR3 is 15 residues. J was trimmed by 8 bases and V by 3 bases; bases with no gene match: 6. Germline loops: CDR1 MGHRA, CDR2 YSYEKL.

Material: CD4+ T cells from PBMCs cultured without peptide, obtained after COVID-19 vaccination. The genes are TRBV4-1 and TRBJ1-4; 10 positions agree with TRBD1. The sequence was obtained from a human donor who received a COVID-19 vaccine. CDR3 loop: CASSQTGGFAEKLFF. The CDR3 DNA reads TGCGCCAGCAGCCAGACAGGGGGCTTTGCGGAAAAACTGTTTTTT.